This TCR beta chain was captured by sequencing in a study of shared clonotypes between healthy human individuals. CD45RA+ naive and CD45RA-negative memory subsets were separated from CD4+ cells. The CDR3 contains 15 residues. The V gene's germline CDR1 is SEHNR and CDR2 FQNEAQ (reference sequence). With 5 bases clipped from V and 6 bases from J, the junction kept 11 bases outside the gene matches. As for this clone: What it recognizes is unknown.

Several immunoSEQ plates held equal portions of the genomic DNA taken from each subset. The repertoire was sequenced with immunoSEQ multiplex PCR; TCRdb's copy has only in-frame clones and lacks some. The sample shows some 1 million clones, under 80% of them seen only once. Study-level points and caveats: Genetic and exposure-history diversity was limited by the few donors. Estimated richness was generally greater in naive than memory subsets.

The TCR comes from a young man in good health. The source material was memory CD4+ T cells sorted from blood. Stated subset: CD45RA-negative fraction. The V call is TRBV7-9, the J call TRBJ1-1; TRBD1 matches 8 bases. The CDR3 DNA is TGTGCCAGCAGCCGCAATGACAGGGGAAATTCTGAAGCTTTCTTT. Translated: CASSRNDRGNSEAFF.